This T cell receptor beta chain was sequenced during a study of OX40 agonist ivuxolimab in advanced cancers. Study as a whole: Three patients got partial responses; one had hepatocellular carcinoma and two had cutaneous melanoma.

Concerning this clone: What it recognizes is unknown.

Study results and limitations: The CD4+ and CD8+ T cells in the blood had expanded clonally by week 6 at 0.1 to 3.0 mg/kg.

Here immunoSEQ multiplex PCR was the method, and the copy in TCRdb shows in-frame clones only, minus some. The repertoire holds tens of thousands of clones, with 82% as singletons. Trimming stripped 7 bases from V and 7 bases from J, with 14 bases between. Germline CDR1 and CDR2: MNHEY and SMNVEV (reference sequence). This CDR3 has 12 amino acids. Autoimmune disease history or systemic immunosuppression was exclusionary. J is TRBJ2-7 and V is TRBV27, with D perhaps matching TRBD1 or TRBD2 (5 bases each). This TCR was sampled from an adult with an advanced solid tumor such as melanoma, head and neck, liver or kidney cancer. The sequencing here drew on CD4+ or CD8+ T cells sorted from blood, taken in a trial of the OX40 agonist ivuxolimab. In DNA form, the CDR3 reads TGTGCCAGCAAAGGTTTGTGGGGGGAGCAGTACTTC. The encoded protein is CASKGLWGEQYF.